The clone carrying this T cell receptor beta chain appeared a single time. Its antigen is not identified. This record comes from a study of cytomegalovirus exposure and HLA in healthy donors. At the level of the study: Earlier findings included some 100 million unique TCR beta sequences obtained from about 180 million T cells.

The germline V gene encodes CDR1 KGHSH and CDR2 LQKENI. The germline V and J ends were trimmed by 3 bases and 6 bases, with 15 bases remaining between them. The CDR3 length is 14 residues. The PCR made use of 60 Vbeta and 13 Jbeta primers. Assay used: immunoSEQ multiplex PCR; TCRdb lists only in-frame clones, some missing. This sample yields some 150,000 clones, of which 81% are seen a single time; over 4.5% belongs to the top ten. Regarding the study as a whole: Near-uniform donor sequencing depth was presumed by presence/absence analyses. Most CMV-associated TCR beta chains were later found to appear HLA-restricted.

Sequencing was done on a sample of PBMCs. The TCR was taken from a woman aged 18-29 years in good health and CMV-seropositive. The chain is built from TRBV18 and TRBJ2-7; D gene ambiguous. CDR3 sequence: CASSPNRVLSEQYF. DNA of the CDR3: TGTGCCAGCTCACCTAACCGGGTCCTTAGCGAGCAGTACTTC.